The 15 T cell receptor beta chains in this list originate from one sample, sequenced in a study of T cells after somatic rescue of genetic block. Generated by immunoSEQ multiplex PCR, the TCRdb table keeps only in-frame clones and is missing some. The table lists about 15,000 clones, about 70% of them singletons. Input material: peripheral blood mononuclear cells (PBMCs). The receptors originated from a man aged 18 to 35.

This sequence joins TRBV6-1 and TRBJ2-3; tentative D call: TRBD1 (6 bases). This CDR3 comprises 15 residues. V lost 1 base and J 6 bases, leaving 14 bases between the germline ends. From germline, CDR1 is MNHNS and CDR2 SASEGT. This chain's CDR3 is CASSEGTAKGDTQYF. CDR3 DNA sequence: TGTGCCAGCAGTGAAGGGACAGCCAAAGGGGATACGCAGTATTTT.

The V and J genes are TRBV27 and TRBJ2-7; 7 nucleotides line up with TRBD1. V lost 4 bases, J lost 3 bases, and 6 bases stayed unmatched. Germline loops: CDR1 MNHEY, CDR2 SMNVEV (reference sequence). The CDR3 loop spans 14 amino acids. CDR3 amino acids: CASSSRGQFYEQYF. As DNA, the CDR3 is TGTGCCAGCAGTTCAAGGGGACAGTTCTACGAGCAGTACTTC.

The CDR3, as DNA: TGTGCCACCTCCTACCGGGACAGGGGGCTCTATGGCTACACCTTC. Translation gives CATSYRDRGLYGYTF. The rearrangement uses TRBV6-5 and TRBJ1-2; TRBD1 agrees at 12 bases. CDR1 is MNHEY and CDR2 is SVGAGI in the germline V gene. The V gene end was trimmed by 10 bases and the J gene end by 4 bases; junction bases not matched to a gene: 10. CDR3 length: 15 residues.

The chain links TRBV19 to TRBJ2-3, with D uncertain. Germline CDR1 LNHDA, CDR2 SQIVND (reference sequence). This CDR3 region has 12 residues. Trimming took 6 bases from V and 4 from J, leaving 8 bases between them. CDR3 nucleotides: TGTGCCAGTAGAAAATCTGCAGATACGCAGTATTTT. It codes for CASRKSADTQYF.

The count of this clone is one. Other nucleotide sequences from this sample produce the same CDR3. CDR3 sequence: CASSLSRTYPYEQYF. The CDR3 DNA reads as TGTGCCAGCAGTTTATCTCGGACCTATCCCTACGAGCAGTACTTC. The chain employs TRBV28 and TRBJ2-7; D is undetermined. The V and J ends lost 1 base and 2 bases respectively, with 12 bases between them. In germline, CDR1 is MDHEN, CDR2 SYDVKM. This CDR3 spans 15 amino acids.

The chain uses TRBV9 and TRBJ2-5; possibly TRBD1 or TRBD2 for D (5 bases each). CDR1 is SGDLS and CDR2 is YYNGEE in the germline V gene. The CDR3 extends over 14 amino acids. With 4 bases removed from V and 5 bases from J, the gap between germline ends came to 15 bases. CDR3 protein: CASSSGPFRETQYF. CDR3 sequence (DNA): TGTGCCAGCAGCTCGGGACCTTTCAGGGAGACCCAGTACTTC. The full variable domain, in which reference TRBV9 and TRBJ2-5 provide the parts outside the CDR3, is DSGVTQTPKHLITATGQRVTLRCSPRSGDLSVYWYQQSLDQGLQFLIQYYNGEERAKGNILERFSAQQFPDLHSELNLSSLELGDSALYFCASSSGPFRETQYFGPGTRLLVL.

The chain combines TRBV11-2 with TRBJ2-1; TRBD1 matches at 9 bases. The CDR3 loop spans 15 amino acids. Germline V gives CDR1 SGHAT, CDR2 FQNNGV. V lost 4 bases, J lost 2 bases, and 3 bases stayed unmatched. The DNA for the CDR3 is TGTGCCAGCAGCTCGGGACAGGGTGCCTACAATGAGCAGTTCTTC. Translating it yields CASSSGQGAYNEQFF.

This chain joins TRBV7-9 and TRBJ2-3; TRBD1 matches at 7 bases. The CDR3 has 14 residues. V was pared by 2 bases and J by 3 bases, with 2 bases of the junction left unmatched. The germline CDR1 and CDR2 sequences are SEHNR and FQNEAQ (reference sequence). Here the CDR3 reads CASSLTQGTDTQYF. CDR3 DNA: TGTGCCAGCAGCTTAACACAGGGGACAGATACGCAGTATTTT.

This clone was seen only once. V and J are TRBV4-2 and TRBJ2-1, with 8 bases that match TRBD2. The CDR3 length is 18 residues. Germline-derived CDR1 and CDR2 are LGHNA and YNFKEQ. With 0 bases clipped from V and 3 bases from J, the junction kept 10 bases outside the gene matches. CDR3 residues: CASSQEGTSGWGYNEQFF. The CDR3 DNA follows: TGTGCCAGCAGCCAAGAAGGAACTAGCGGTTGGGGCTACAATGAGCAGTTCTTC.

This clone has more than one count but fewer than ten. The rearrangement uses TRBV6-5 and TRBJ2-7; a possible D gene is TRBD2 (6 bases). V was trimmed by 8 bases and J by 3 bases, leaving 20 bases between them. The germline CDR1 and CDR2 sequences are MNHEY and SVGAGI. The CDR3 length is 15 residues. Here the CDR3 reads CASGEAGRRNYEQYF. CDR3 sequence (DNA): TGTGCCAGCGGGGAGGCAGGGCGGCGGAACTACGAGCAGTACTTC.

This clone was detected once. This chain uses TRBV7-9 with TRBJ1-1; 7 nucleotides line up with TRBD1. Germline loops: CDR1 SEHNR, CDR2 FQNEAQ (reference sequence). J gave up 1 base and V 5 bases, and 13 bases lay outside the gene matches. The CDR3 is made up of 17 amino acids. The CDR3 nucleotides read TGTGCCAGCAGCGTAATCCCTCCGACAGGGAGGAACACTGAAGCTTTCTTT. It encodes CASSVIPPTGRNTEAFF.

The rearrangement links TRBV5-4 to TRBJ1-1, with TRBD1 as a possible D gene (5 bases). The length of the CDR3 is 16 residues. V dropped 0 bases and J dropped 0 bases, with 12 bases sitting between them. Germline V gene lookup returns CDR1 SGHNT and CDR2 YYREEE (reference sequence). For the CDR3, the DNA is TGTGCCAGCAGCTTGGCGCTTGGGGGAATGAACACTGAAGCTTTCTTT. This codes for CASSLALGGMNTEAFF.

V and J are TRBV5-1 and TRBJ1-2, with TRBD1 matching 7 bases. Germline V gene sequence: CDR1 SGHRS, CDR2 YFSETQ. V was pared by 4 bases and J by 4 bases, with 4 bases of the junction left unmatched. There are 13 residues in the CDR3. CDR3 nucleotides: TGCGCCAGCAGCGGGCAGGGGGGCTATGGCTACACCTTC. This translates into CASSGQGGYGYTF.

This clone was observed a single time. The rearrangement joins TRBV6-1 to TRBJ2-4; 12 bases agree with TRBD2. This CDR3 is built from 21 residues. The J segment lost 0 bases and the V segment lost 1 base, leaving 13 bases of the junction unmatched. The germline CDR1 and CDR2 sequences are MNHNS and SASEGT. The chain's CDR3 is CASSEVGGLAGGLQAKNIQYF. The CDR3, as DNA: TGTGCCAGCAGTGAAGTGGGCGGCCTAGCGGGGGGGCTCCAAGCCAAAAACATTCAGTACTTC.

V and J are TRBV28 and TRBJ2-1; D unclear. The CDR3 covers 14 residues. Germline lookup yields CDR1 MDHEN and CDR2 SYDVKM. The germline V and J ends were trimmed by 5 bases and 5 bases, with 13 bases remaining between them. The CDR3 here is CASSLGPRHNEQFF. The CDR3 DNA reads as TGTGCCAGCAGTCTTGGACCCCGCCACAATGAGCAGTTCTTC. Together with reference TRBV28 and TRBJ2-1, the CDR3 gives the full variable domain: DVKVTQSSRYLVKRTGEKVFLECVQDMDHENMFWYRQDPGLGLRLIYFSYDVKMKEKGDIPEGYSVSREKKERFSLILESASTNQTSMYLCASSLGPRHNEQFFGPGTRLTVL.